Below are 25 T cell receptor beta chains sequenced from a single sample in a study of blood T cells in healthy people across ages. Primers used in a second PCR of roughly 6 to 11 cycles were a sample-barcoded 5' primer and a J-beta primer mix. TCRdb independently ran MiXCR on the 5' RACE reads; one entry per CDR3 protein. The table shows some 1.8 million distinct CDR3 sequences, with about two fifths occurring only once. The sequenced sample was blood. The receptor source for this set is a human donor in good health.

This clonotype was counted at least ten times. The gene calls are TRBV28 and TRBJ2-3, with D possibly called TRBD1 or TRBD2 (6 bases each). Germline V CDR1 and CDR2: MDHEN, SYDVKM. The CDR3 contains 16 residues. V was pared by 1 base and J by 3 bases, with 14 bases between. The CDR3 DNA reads TGTGCCAGCAGTTTATTGGGGGGCGTTCGGACAGATACGCAGTATTTT. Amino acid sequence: CASSLLGGVRTDTQYF.

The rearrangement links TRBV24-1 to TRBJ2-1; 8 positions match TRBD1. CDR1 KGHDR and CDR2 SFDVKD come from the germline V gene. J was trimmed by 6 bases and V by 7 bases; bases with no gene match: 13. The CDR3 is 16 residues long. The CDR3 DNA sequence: TGTGCCACCAGAAACGGAGGACAGGGCCTATCCAATGAGCAGTTCTTC. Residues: CATRNGGQGLSNEQFF.

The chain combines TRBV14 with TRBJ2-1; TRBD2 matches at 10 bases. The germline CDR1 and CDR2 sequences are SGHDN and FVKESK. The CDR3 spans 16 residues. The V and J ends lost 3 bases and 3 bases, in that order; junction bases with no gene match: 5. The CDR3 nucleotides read TGTGCCAGCAGCCAGTTGGGGACTAGCGACTACAATGAGCAGTTCTTC. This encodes CASSQLGTSDYNEQFF.

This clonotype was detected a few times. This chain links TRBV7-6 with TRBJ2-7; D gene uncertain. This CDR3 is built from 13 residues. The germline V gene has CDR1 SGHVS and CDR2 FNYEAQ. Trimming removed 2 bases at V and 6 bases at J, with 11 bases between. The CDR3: CASSLFSLSEQYF. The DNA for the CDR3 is TGTGCCAGCAGCTTATTTTCCCTCTCCGAGCAGTACTTC.

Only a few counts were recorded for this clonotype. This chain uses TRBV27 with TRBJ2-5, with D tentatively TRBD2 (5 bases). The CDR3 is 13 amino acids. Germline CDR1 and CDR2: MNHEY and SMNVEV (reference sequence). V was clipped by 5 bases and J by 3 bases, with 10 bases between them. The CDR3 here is CASSMAGEETQYF. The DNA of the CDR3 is TGTGCCAGCAGTATGGCCGGGGAAGAGACCCAGTACTTC.

The CDR3, as DNA: TGTGCCAGCAGCGTTGGCCTCATTTCCGGAGAGCAGTTCTTC. As protein: CASSVGLISGEQFF. The chain combines TRBV9 with TRBJ2-1, with unresolved D. The germline V gene has CDR1 SGDLS and CDR2 YYNGEE. Trimming left V 2 bases short and J 10 bases short, with 16 bases between. CDR3 length: 14 residues.

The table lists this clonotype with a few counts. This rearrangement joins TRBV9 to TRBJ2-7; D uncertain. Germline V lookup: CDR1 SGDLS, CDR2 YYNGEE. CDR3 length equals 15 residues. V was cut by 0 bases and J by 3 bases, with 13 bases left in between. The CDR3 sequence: CASSVEVGKYYEQYF. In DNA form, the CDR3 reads TGTGCCAGCAGCGTAGAGGTAGGGAAGTACTACGAGCAGTACTTC. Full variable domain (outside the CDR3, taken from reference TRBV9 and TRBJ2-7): DSGVTQTPKHLITATGQRVTLRCSPRSGDLSVYWYQQSLDQGLQFLIQYYNGEERAKGNILERFSAQQFPDLHSELNLSSLELGDSALYFCASSVEVGKYYEQYFGPGTRLTVT.

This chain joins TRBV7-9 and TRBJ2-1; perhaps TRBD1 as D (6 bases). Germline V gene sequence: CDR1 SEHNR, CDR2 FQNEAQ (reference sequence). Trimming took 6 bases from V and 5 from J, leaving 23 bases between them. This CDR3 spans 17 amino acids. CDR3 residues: CASRPRIGGKTNNEQFF. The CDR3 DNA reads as TGTGCCAGCAGGCCTCGGATTGGGGGCAAGACAAACAATGAGCAGTTCTTC.

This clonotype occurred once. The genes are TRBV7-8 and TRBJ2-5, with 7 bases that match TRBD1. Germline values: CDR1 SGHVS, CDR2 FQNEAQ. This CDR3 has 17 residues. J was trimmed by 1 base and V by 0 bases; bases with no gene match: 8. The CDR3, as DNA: TGTGCCAGCAGCTTAGCGCTGGCAGGGGGTTTCCAAGAGACCCAGTACTTC. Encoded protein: CASSLALAGGFQETQYF.

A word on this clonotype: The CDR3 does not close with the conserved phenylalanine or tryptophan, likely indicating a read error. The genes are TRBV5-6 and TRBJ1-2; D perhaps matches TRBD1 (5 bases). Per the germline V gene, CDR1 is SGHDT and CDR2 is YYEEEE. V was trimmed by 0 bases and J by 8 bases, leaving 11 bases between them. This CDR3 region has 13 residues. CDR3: CASSLESGGGYTC. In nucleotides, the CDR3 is TGTGCCAGCAGCTTGGAATCGGGGGGAGGCTACACCTGC.

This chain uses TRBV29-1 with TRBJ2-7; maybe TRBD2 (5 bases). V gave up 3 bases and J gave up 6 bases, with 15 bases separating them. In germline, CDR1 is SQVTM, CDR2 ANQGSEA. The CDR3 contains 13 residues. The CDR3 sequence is CSVDTGYLGEQYF. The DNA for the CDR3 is TGCAGCGTTGACACGGGGTATCTGGGCGAGCAGTACTTC.

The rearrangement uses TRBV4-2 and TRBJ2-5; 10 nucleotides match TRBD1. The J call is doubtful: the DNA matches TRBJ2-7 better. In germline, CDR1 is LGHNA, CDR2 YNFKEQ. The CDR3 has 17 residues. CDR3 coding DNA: TGTGCCAGCAGCCAAGATCTTACAGGACAGGGGGGAGACGAGCAGTACTTC. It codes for CASSQDLTGQGGDEQYF.

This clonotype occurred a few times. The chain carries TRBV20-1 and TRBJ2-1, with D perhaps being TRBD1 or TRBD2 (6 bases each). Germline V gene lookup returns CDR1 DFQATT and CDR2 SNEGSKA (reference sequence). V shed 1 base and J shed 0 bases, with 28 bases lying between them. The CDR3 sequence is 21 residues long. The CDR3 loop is CSARVAFSEGVVQSSYNEQFF. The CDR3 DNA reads TGCAGTGCTAGAGTAGCTTTTTCGGAGGGGGTCGTCCAGAGCTCCTACAATGAGCAGTTCTTC.

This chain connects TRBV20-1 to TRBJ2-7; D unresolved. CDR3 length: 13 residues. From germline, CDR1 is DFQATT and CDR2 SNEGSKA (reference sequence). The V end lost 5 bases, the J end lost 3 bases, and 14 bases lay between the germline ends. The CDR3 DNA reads TGCAGTGCTGAAGGTCGGATGGACTACGAGCAGTACTTC. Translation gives CSAEGRMDYEQYF.

The CDR3: CASSSHRTGSEAFF. In DNA form, the CDR3 reads TGTGCCAGCAGTTCACACCGGACAGGTTCTGAAGCTTTCTTT. The chain uses TRBV28 and TRBJ1-1; 7 nucleotides line up with TRBD1. J gave up 6 bases and V 4 bases, and 8 bases lay outside the gene matches. The CDR3 has 14 residues. From germline, CDR1 is MDHEN and CDR2 SYDVKM. Filled out from reference TRBV28 and TRBJ1-1, the complete variable domain reads DVKVTQSSRYLVKRTGEKVFLECVQDMDHENMFWYRQDPGLGLRLIYFSYDVKMKEKGDIPEGYSVSREKKERFSLILESASTNQTSMYLCASSSHRTGSEAFFGQGTRLTVV.

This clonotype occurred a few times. The CDR3 nucleotides read TGCAGCGCTACATTGGGTCAAGGGGGCAAAAGGGATGGCTACACCTTC. It yields the protein CSATLGQGGKRDGYTF. The chain employs TRBV29-1 and TRBJ1-2; 7 bases align to TRBD1. The CDR3 spans 16 residues. V dropped 7 bases and J dropped 6; count of bases not matched to a gene: 20. From germline, CDR1 is SQVTM and CDR2 ANQGSEA.

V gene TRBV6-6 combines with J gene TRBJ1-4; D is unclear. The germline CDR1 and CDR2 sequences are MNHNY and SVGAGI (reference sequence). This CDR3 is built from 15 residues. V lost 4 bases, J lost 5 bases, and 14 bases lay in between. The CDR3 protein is CASSSPGGLNEKLFF. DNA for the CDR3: TGTGCCAGCAGTTCCCCGGGAGGGCTCAATGAAAAACTGTTTTTT.

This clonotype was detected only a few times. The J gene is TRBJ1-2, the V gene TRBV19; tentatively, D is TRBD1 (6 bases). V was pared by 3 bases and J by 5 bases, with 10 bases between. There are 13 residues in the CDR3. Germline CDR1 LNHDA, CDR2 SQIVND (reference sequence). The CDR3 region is CASSINTGYGYTF. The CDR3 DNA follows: TGTGCCAGTAGTATTAACACAGGGTATGGCTACACCTTC.

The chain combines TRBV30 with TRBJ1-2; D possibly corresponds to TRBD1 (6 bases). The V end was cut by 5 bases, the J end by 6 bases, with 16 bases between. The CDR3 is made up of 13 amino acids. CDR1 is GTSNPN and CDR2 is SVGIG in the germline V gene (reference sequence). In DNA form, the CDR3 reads TGTGCCTGGGACCGGGGGCAAGGAGATGGCTACACCTTC. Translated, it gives CAWDRGQGDGYTF.

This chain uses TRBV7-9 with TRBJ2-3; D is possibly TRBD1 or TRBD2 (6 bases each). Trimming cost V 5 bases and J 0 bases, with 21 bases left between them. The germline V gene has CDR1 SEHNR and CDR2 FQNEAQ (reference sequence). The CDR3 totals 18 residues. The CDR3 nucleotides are TGTGCCAGCAGCCCAACCCTGGGGGCCCGGGAGAGCACAGATACGCAGTATTTT. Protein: CASSPTLGARESTDTQYF.

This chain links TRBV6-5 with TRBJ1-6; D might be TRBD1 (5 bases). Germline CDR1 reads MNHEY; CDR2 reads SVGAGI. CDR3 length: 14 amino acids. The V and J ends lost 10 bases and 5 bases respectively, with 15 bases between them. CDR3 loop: CATTRTLDNSPLHF. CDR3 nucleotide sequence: TGTGCCACCACCCGGACACTTGATAATTCACCCCTCCACTTT.

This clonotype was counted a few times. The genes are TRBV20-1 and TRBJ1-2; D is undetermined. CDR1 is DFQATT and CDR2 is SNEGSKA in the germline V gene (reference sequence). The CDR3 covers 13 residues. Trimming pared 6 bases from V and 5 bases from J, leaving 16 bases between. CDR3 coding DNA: TGCAGTGCCCCAAACGGACTCACATATGGCTACACCTTC. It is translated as CSAPNGLTYGYTF.

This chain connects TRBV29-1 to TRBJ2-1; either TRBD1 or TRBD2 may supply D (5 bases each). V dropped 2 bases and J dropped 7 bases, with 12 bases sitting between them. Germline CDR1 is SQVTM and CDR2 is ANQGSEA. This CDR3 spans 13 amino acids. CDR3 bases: TGCAGCGTTGAAAGGGCAGGGAGTAATGAGCAGTTCTTC. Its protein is CSVERAGSNEQFF.

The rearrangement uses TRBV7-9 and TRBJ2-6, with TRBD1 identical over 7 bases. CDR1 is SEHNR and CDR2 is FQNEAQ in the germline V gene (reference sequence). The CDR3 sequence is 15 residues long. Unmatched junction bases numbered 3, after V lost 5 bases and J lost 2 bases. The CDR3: CASSDTGAGANVLTF. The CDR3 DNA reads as TGTGCCAGCAGCGATACAGGGGCTGGGGCCAACGTCCTGACTTTC.

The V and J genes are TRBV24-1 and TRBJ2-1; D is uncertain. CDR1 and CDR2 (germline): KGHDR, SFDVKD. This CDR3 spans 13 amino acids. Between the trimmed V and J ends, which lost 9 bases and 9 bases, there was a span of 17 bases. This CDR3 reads CATEDASRPEQFF. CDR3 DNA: TGTGCCACCGAGGATGCGTCCCGTCCTGAGCAGTTCTTC.